The 11 T cell receptor beta chains below all came from one sample that was sequenced in a study of cytomegalovirus exposure and HLA in healthy donors. Researchers ran the PCR with 60 Vbeta and 13 Jbeta primers. Only in-frame clones appear in the TCRdb table, and some are missing; sequencing was by immunoSEQ multiplex PCR. This repertoire shows approximately 190,000 clones, about four fifths found once; its top ten account for around 5.9%. Sequenced input: PBMCs. Source of these receptors: a woman younger than 45 in good health and CMV-seropositive.

The rearrangement uses TRBV18 and TRBJ2-3; D ambiguous. Trimming shortened V by 3 bases and J by 6 bases, and 10 bases separated the two germline ends. This CDR3 is built from 13 residues. Per the germline V gene, CDR1 is KGHSH and CDR2 is LQKENI. In DNA form, the CDR3 reads TGTGCCAGCTCACCGCTGGCGGCGGATACGCAGTATTTT. It encodes CASSPLAADTQYF.

The chain joins TRBV6-6 to TRBJ2-3; 7 positions match TRBD1. CDR1 is MNHNY and CDR2 is SVGAGI in the germline V gene (reference sequence). The CDR3 length is 13 residues. V dropped 11 bases and J dropped 0; count of bases not matched to a gene: 5. CDR3 sequence (DNA): TGTGCCGTACCGGGACAGAGCACAGATACGCAGTATTTT. This translates into CAVPGQSTDTQYF.

This clone was detected only a few times. V and J are TRBV27 and TRBJ1-6; no clear D gene. CDR3 length: 16 amino acids. Trimming took off 1 base at V and 9 bases at J, with 16 bases between the two ends. The germline V gene has CDR1 MNHEY and CDR2 SMNVEV (reference sequence). The CDR3 spells CASSLYTGKISSPLHF. In DNA, the CDR3 is TGTGCCAGCAGTTTATATACGGGGAAGATTAGTTCACCCCTCCACTTT.

CDR3 region: CASFRSDGEETQYF. Written as DNA, the CDR3 is TGTGCCAGCTTCCGCTCGGACGGGGAAGAGACCCAGTACTTC. This rearrangement joins TRBV2 to TRBJ2-5, with D possibly being TRBD2 (5 bases). Trimming removed 8 bases at V and 3 bases at J, with 16 bases between. The CDR3 extends over 14 amino acids. Per germline, CDR1 SNHLY and CDR2 FYNNEI. Variable domain in full (rest from reference TRBV2 and TRBJ2-5): EPEVTQTPSHQVTQMGQEVILRCVPISNHLYFYWYRQILGQKVEFLVSFYNNEISEKSEIFDDQFSVERPDGSNFTLKIRSTKLEDSAMYFCASFRSDGEETQYFGPGTRLLVL.

The CDR3 nucleotides read TGTGCCAGCAGTGAAGCAAGGGGTAGGGGAGATACGCAGTATTTT. Residues: CASSEARGRGDTQYF. V and J are TRBV2 and TRBJ2-3; tentative D call: TRBD1 (5 bases). The CDR3 length is 15 residues. Germline CDR1 and CDR2: SNHLY and FYNNEI. Trimming took 0 bases from V and 5 from J, leaving 12 bases between them.

This clone was found once. J is TRBJ2-1 and V is TRBV27, with TRBD1 identical over 7 bases. The CDR3 is made up of 15 amino acids. Trimming removed 3 bases from V and 3 bases from J; junction bases left unmatched: 5. CDR1 and CDR2 from the germline V gene are MNHEY and SMNVEV (reference sequence). CDR3 loop: CASSFDRDSYNEQFF. Here the CDR3 DNA reads TGTGCCAGCAGTTTTGACCGGGACAGCTACAATGAGCAGTTCTTC.

The chain is built from TRBV7-8 and TRBJ2-7; D not certain. Germline-derived CDR1 and CDR2 are SGHVS and FQNEAQ. The length of the CDR3 is 12 residues. The V and J ends lost 0 bases and 5 bases respectively, with 5 bases between them. DNA of the CDR3: TGTGCCAGCAGCTTAGCGCGCGACGAGCAGTACTTC. It codes for CASSLARDEQYF.

V gene TRBV5-6 combines with J gene TRBJ2-5, with D perhaps TRBD2 (7 bases). The CDR3 is 15 residues long. Germline assignment: CDR1 SGHDT and CDR2 YYEEEE. V was clipped by 5 bases and J by 2 bases, with 16 bases between them. The CDR3 bases are TGTGCCAGCAGTCCGGGGGGCGGGCGACAAGAGACCCAGTACTTC. Its translation is CASSPGGGRQETQYF.

The rearrangement joins TRBV4-3 to TRBJ2-3; 8 bases are shared with TRBD2. The CDR3 spans 16 residues. J was trimmed by 1 base and V by 6 bases; bases with no gene match: 9. Germline V gene sequence: CDR1 LGHNA, CDR2 YSLEER. The CDR3 is CASRPRATSGTDTQYF. CDR3 bases: TGCGCCAGCAGACCTAGGGCGACTAGCGGCACAGATACGCAGTATTTT.

CDR3 region: CASRVAGTDNEQFF. Written as DNA, the CDR3 is TGTGCCAGTAGGGTAGCGGGGACGGACAATGAGCAGTTCTTC. The chain couples TRBV19 to TRBJ2-1; 8 nucleotides align to TRBD2. V shed 6 bases, J shed 5 bases, and the junction held 6 bases outside the gene matches. This CDR3 has 14 residues. Germline CDR1 and CDR2: LNHDA and SQIVND (reference sequence). The variable domain in full, completed from reference TRBV19 and TRBJ2-1, reads DGGITQSPKYLFRKEGQNVTLSCEQNLNHDAMYWYRQDPGQGLRLIYYSQIVNDFQKGDIAEGYSVSREKKESFPLTVTSAQKNPTAFYLCASRVAGTDNEQFFGPGTRLTVL.

This clone was observed a single time. The V gene is TRBV5-1, the J gene TRBJ1-5, with a weak D call TRBD1 (5 bases). Trimming removed 0 bases at V and 5 bases at J, with 9 bases between. Germline assignment: CDR1 SGHRS and CDR2 YFSETQ. This CDR3 is 14 amino acids long. Here the CDR3 reads CASSLEGADQPQHF. Written as DNA, the CDR3 is TGCGCCAGCAGCTTGGAAGGGGCTGATCAGCCCCAGCATTTT. The full variable domain, in which reference TRBV5-1 and TRBJ1-5 provide the parts outside the CDR3, is KAGVTQTPRYLIKTRGQQVTLSCSPISGHRSVSWYQQTPGQGLQFLFEYFSETQRNKGNFPGRFSGRQFSNSRSEMNVSTLELGDSALYLCASSLEGADQPQHFGDGTRLSIL.